The T cell receptor beta chain described here comes from a study of T-cell memory formation after mild COVID-19. Points from the study as a whole: From day 15 to 85, contracting clones were balanced between CD4 and CD8, whereas later expanders leaned toward CD4+.

Via MiXCR, TCRdb re-called the 5' RACE reads, giving one row per CDR3 protein. The data show 45,000 to 65,000 distinct CDR3 sequences, approximately 9% seen once. The CDR3 spans 16 residues. After removal of 3 bases from V and 3 bases from J, the junction contained 7 bases not matched to a gene. Germline V gene sequence: CDR1 MNHEY, CDR2 SVGAGI. This clonotype was counted ten times or more. What it binds is not known. This TCR was recovered from an adult woman who had mild COVID-19 (a few samples of this study predate the infection). Cell type and time point are not known. The chain recombines TRBV6-5 with TRBJ2-2; 7 bases agree with TRBD2. Specimen: PBMCs or a T cell subset sorted from them (not recorded which). CDR3 nucleotides: TGTGCCAGCAGTTATCTCGGGACTACCTACACCGGGGAGCTGTTTTTT. Its protein is CASSYLGTTYTGELFF.